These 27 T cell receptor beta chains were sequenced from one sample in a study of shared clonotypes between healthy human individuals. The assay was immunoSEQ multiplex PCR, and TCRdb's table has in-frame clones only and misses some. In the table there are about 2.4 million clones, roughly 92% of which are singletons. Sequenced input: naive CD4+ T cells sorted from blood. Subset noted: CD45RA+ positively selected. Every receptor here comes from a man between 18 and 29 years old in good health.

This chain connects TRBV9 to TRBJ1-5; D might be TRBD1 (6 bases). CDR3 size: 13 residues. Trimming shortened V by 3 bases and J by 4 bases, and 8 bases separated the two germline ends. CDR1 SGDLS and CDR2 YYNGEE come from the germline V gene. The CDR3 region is CASSDGQNQPQHF. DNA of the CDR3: TGTGCCAGCAGCGATGGACAGAATCAGCCCCAGCATTTT.

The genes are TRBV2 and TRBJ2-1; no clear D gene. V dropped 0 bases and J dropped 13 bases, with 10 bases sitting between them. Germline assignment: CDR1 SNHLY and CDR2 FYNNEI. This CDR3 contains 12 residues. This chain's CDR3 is CASSEAHGVQFF. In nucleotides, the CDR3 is TGTGCCAGCAGTGAAGCGCATGGAGTTCAGTTCTTC.

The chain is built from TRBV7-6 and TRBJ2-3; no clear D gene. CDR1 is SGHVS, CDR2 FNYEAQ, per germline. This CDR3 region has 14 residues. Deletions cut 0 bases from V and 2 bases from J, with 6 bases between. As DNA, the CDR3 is TGTGCCAGCAGCTTAGCGGGAACCACAGATACGCAGTATTTT. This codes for CASSLAGTTDTQYF.

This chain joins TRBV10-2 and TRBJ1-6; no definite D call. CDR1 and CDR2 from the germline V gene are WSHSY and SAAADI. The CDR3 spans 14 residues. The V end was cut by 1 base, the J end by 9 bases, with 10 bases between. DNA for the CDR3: TGCGCCAGCAGTGAGTTATCCCCTGGTTCACCCCTCCACTTT. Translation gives CASSELSPGSPLHF.

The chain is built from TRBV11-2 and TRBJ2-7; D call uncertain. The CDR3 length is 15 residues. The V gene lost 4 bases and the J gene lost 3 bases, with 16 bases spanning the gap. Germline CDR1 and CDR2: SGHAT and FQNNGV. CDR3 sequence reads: CASSSGLMGLYEQYF. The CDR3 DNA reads TGTGCCAGCAGCTCAGGCTTGATGGGCCTCTACGAGCAGTACTTC.

Here the CDR3 DNA reads TGTGCCAGCAGCTCGACGGGGCGAGGGGAAGAAAAACTGTTTTTT. Residues: CASSSTGRGEEKLFF. J is TRBJ1-4 and V is TRBV7-8, with D tentatively TRBD1 (5 bases). The CDR3 contains 15 residues. CDR1 is SGHVS, CDR2 FQNEAQ, per germline. Trimming stripped 4 bases from V and 8 bases from J, with 17 bases between.

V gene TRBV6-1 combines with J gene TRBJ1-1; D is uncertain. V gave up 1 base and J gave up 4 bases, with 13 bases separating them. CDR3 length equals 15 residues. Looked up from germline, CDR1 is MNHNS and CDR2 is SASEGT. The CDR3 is CASSEELGGVTEAFF. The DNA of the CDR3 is TGTGCCAGCAGTGAAGAGTTGGGCGGGGTCACTGAAGCTTTCTTT.

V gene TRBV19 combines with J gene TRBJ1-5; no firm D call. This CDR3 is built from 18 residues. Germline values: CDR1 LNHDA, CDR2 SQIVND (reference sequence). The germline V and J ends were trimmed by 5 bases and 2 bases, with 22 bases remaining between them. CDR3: CASSHIKSPVVGNQPQHF. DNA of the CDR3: TGTGCCAGTAGTCATATTAAGTCCCCGGTTGTAGGCAATCAGCCCCAGCATTTT. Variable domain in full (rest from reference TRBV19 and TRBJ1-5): DGGITQSPKYLFRKEGQNVTLSCEQNLNHDAMYWYRQDPGQGLRLIYYSQIVNDFQKGDIAEGYSVSREKKESFPLTVTSAQKNPTAFYLCASSHIKSPVVGNQPQHFGDGTRLSIL.

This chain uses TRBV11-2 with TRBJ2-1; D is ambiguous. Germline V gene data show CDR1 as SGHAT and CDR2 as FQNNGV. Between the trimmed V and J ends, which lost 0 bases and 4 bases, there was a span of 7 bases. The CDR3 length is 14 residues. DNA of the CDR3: TGTGCCAGCAGCTTAGATCCACAGTACAATGAGCAGTTCTTC. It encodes CASSLDPQYNEQFF. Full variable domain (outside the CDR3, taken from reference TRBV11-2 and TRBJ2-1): EAGVAQSPRYKIIEKRQSVAFWCNPISGHATLYWYQQILGQGPKLLIQFQNNGVVDDSQLPKDRFSAERLKGVDSTLKIQPAKLEDSAVYLCASSLDPQYNEQFFGPGTRLTVL.

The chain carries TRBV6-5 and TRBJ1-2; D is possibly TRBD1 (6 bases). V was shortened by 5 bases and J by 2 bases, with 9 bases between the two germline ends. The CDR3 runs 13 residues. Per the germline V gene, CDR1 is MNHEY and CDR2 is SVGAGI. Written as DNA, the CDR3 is TGTGCCAGCAGTACGCAGGGGAACTATGGCTACACCTTC. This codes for CASSTQGNYGYTF.

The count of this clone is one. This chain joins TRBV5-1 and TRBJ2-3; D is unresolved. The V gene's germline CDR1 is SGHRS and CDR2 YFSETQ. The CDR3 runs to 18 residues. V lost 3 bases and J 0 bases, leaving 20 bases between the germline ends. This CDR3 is CASSSPSPFAASTDTQYF. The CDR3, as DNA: TGCGCCAGCAGCTCACCTTCCCCCTTCGCGGCTAGCACAGATACGCAGTATTTT.

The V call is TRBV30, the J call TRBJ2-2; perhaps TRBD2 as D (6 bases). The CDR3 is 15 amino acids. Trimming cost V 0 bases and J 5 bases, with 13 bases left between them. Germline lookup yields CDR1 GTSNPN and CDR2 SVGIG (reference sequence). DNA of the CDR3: TGTGCCTGGAGTGTAGGACTACGAAAGACCGGGGAGCTGTTTTTT. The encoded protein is CAWSVGLRKTGELFF. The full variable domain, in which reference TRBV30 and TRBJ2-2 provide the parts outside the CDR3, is SQTIHQWPATLVQPVGSPLSLECTVEGTSNPNLYWYRQAAGRGLQLLFYSVGIGQISSEVPQNLSASRPQDRQFILSSKKLLLSDSGFYLCAWSVGLRKTGELFFGEGSRLTVL.

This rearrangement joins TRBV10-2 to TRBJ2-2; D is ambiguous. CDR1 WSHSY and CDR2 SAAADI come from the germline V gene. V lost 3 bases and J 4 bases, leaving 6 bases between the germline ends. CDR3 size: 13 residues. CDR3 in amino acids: CASSEQITGELFF. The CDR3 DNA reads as TGCGCCAGCAGTGAACAGATCACCGGGGAGCTGTTTTTT.

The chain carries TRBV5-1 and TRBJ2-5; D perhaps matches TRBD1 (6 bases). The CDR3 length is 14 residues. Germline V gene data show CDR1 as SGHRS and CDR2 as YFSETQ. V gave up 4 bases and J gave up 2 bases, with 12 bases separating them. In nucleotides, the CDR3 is TGCGCCAGCAGCGAACCAGGGGCACAAGAGACCCAGTACTTC. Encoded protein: CASSEPGAQETQYF. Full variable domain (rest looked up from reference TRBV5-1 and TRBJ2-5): KAGVTQTPRYLIKTRGQQVTLSCSPISGHRSVSWYQQTPGQGLQFLFEYFSETQRNKGNFPGRFSGRQFSNSRSEMNVSTLELGDSALYLCASSEPGAQETQYFGPGTRLLVL.

CDR3 region: CASSVGSTLYGYTF. CDR3 bases: TGTGCCAGCAGTGTCGGATCCACGCTCTATGGCTACACCTTC. The rearrangement joins TRBV6-1 to TRBJ1-2; no firm D call. V lost 4 bases and J 4 bases, leaving 13 bases between the germline ends. The CDR3 runs 14 residues. Germline V CDR1 and CDR2: MNHNS, SASEGT.

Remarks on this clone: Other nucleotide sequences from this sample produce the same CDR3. CDR3 in DNA: TGTGCCAGCAGCTTGGGTAGCTCTGGGGCCAACGTCCTGACTTTC. This translates into CASSLGSSGANVLTF. The chain links TRBV5-6 to TRBJ2-6; D is unresolved. Germline CDR1 SGHDT, CDR2 YYEEEE. The V end lost 0 bases, the J end lost 0 bases, and 4 bases lay between the germline ends. There are 15 residues in the CDR3.

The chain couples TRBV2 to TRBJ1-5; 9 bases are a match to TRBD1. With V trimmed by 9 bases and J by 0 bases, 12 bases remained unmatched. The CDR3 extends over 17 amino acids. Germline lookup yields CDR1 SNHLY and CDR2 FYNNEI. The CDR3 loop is CARGTGQGGGSNQPQHF. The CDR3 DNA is TGTGCCAGAGGGACGGGACAGGGTGGAGGTAGCAATCAGCCCCAGCATTTT.

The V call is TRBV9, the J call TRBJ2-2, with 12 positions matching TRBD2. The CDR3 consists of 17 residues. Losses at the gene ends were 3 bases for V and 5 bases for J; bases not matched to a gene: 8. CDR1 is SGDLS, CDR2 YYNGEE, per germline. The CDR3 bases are TGTGCCAGCAGCGGCCGACTAGCGGGAGTAAGAACCGGGGAGCTGTTTTTT. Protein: CASSGRLAGVRTGELFF. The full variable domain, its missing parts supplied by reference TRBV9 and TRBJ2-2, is DSGVTQTPKHLITATGQRVTLRCSPRSGDLSVYWYQQSLDQGLQFLIQYYNGEERAKGNILERFSAQQFPDLHSELNLSSLELGDSALYFCASSGRLAGVRTGELFFGEGSRLTVL.

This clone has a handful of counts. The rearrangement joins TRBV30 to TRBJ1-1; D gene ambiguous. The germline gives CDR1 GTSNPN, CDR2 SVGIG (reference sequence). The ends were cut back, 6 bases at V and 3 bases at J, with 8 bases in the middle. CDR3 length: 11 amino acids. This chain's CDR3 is CACARDTEAFF. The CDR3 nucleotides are TGTGCCTGCGCGAGGGACACTGAAGCTTTCTTT. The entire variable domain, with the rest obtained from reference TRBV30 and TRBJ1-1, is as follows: SQTIHQWPATLVQPVGSPLSLECTVEGTSNPNLYWYRQAAGRGLQLLFYSVGIGQISSEVPQNLSASRPQDRQFILSSKKLLLSDSGFYLCACARDTEAFFGQGTRLTVV.

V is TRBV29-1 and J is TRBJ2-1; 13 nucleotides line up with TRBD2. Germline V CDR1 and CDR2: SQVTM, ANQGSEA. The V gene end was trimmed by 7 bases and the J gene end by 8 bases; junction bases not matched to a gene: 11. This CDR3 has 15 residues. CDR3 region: CSATGLAGPSDEQFF. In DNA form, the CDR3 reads TGCAGCGCAACGGGACTAGCGGGACCTTCGGATGAGCAGTTCTTC.

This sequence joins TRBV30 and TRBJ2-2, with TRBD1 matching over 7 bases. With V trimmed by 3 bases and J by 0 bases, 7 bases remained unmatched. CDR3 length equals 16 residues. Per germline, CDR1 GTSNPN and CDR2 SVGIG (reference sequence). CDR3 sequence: CAWSLHRGANTGELFF. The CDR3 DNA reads TGTGCCTGGAGCCTTCACAGGGGCGCGAACACCGGGGAGCTGTTTTTT.

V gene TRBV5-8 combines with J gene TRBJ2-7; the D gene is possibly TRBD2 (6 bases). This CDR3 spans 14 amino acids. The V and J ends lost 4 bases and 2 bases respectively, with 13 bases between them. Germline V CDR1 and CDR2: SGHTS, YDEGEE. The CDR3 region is CASSRQWGAYEQYF. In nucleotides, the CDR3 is TGTGCCAGCAGCCGGCAGTGGGGGGCCTACGAGCAGTACTTC.

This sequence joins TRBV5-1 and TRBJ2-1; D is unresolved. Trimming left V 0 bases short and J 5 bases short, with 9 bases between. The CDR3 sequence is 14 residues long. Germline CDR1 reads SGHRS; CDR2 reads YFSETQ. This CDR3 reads CASSLASGNNEQFF. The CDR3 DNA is TGCGCCAGCAGCTTGGCGTCAGGTAACAATGAGCAGTTCTTC.

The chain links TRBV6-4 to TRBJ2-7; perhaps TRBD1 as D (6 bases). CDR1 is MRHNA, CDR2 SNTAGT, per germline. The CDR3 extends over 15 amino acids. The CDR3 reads CATRGYRTVGCEQYF. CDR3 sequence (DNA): TGTGCGACCAGGGGATATCGGACAGTTGGTTGCGAGCAGTACTTC.

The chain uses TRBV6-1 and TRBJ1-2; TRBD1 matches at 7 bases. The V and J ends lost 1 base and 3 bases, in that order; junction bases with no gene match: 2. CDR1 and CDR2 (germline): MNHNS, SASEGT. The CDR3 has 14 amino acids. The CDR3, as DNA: TGTGCCAGCAGTGAAGGTGACAGGGACTATGGCTACACCTTC. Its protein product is CASSEGDRDYGYTF.

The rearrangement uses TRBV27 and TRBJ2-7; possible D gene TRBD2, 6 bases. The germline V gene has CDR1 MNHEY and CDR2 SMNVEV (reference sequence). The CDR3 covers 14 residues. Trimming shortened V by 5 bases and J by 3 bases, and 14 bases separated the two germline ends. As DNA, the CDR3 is TGTGCCAGCAGTCGGGGAGGCTTAAACTACGAGCAGTACTTC. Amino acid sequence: CASSRGGLNYEQYF.

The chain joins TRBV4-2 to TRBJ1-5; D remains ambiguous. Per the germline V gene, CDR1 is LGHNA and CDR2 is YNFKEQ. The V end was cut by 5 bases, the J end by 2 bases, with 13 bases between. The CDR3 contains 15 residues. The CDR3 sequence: CASSALGQGNQPQHF. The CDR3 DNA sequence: TGTGCCAGCAGCGCCCTCGGGCAGGGCAATCAGCCCCAGCATTTT.